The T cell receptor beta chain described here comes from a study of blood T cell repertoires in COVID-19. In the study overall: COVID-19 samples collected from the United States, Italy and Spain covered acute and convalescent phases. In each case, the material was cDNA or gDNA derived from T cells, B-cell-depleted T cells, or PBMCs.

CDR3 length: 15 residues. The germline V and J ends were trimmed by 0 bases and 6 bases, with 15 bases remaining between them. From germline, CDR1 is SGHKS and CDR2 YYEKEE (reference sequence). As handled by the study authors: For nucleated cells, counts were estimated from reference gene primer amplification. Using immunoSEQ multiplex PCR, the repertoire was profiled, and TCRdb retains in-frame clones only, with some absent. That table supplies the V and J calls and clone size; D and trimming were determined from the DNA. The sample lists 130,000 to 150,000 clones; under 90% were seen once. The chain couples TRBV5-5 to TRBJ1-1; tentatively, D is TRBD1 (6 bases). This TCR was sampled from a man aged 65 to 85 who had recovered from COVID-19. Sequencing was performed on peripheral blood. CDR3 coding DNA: TGTGCCAGCAGCTTGGCTCTTAGCAGGGGACCTGAAGCTTTCTTT. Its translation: CASSLALSRGPEAFF.